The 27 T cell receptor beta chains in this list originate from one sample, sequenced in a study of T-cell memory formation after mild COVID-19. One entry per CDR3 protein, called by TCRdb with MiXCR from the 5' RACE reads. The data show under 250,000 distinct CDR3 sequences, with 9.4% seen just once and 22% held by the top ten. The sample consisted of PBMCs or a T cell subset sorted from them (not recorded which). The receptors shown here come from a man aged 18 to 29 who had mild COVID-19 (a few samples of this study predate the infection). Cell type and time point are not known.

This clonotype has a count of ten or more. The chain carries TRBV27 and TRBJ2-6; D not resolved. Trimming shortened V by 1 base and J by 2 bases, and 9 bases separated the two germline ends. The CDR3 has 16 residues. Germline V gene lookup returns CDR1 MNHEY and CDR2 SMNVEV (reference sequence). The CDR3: CASSLWASPGANVLTF. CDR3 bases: TGTGCCAGCAGTTTATGGGCTTCCCCTGGGGCCAACGTCCTGACTTTC.

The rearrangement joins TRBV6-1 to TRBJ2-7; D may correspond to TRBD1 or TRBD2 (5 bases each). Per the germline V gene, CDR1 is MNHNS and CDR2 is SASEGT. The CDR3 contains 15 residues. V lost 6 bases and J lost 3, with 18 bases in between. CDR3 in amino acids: CASSAGTHRIYEQYF. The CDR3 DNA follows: TGTGCCAGCAGCGCCGGGACCCATAGAATCTACGAGCAGTACTTC.

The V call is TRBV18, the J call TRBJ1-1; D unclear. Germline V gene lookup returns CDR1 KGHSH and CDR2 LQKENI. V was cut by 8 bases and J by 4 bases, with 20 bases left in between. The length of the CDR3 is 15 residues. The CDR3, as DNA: TGTGCCAGCCCCCCCAAGACTCAAGGTCCCACTGAAGCTTTCTTT. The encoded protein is CASPPKTQGPTEAFF.

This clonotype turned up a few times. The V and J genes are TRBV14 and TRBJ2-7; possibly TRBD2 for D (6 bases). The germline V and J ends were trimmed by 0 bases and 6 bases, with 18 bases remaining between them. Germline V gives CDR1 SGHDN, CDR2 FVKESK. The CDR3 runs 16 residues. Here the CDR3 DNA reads TGTGCCAGCAGCCAAGATAAGGGACTCCGGGGACGCGAGCAGTACTTC. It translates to CASSQDKGLRGREQYF.

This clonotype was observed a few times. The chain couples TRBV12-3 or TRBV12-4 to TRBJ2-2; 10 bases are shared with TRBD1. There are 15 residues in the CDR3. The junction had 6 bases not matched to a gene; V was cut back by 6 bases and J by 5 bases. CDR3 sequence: CASRRTGGDTGELFF. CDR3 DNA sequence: TGTGCCAGCAGAAGGACAGGGGGTGATACCGGGGAGCTGTTTTTT.

As DNA, the CDR3 is TGCAGCGTACAGGGGGACTCTGGAAACACCATATATTTT. This sequence encodes CSVQGDSGNTIYF. This chain links TRBV29-1 with TRBJ1-3; 8 bases fit TRBD1. The CDR3 spans 13 residues. Germline V gene data show CDR1 as SQVTM and CDR2 as ANQGSEA. The V segment lost 6 bases and the J segment 0 bases; nucleotides outside the gene matches: 1.

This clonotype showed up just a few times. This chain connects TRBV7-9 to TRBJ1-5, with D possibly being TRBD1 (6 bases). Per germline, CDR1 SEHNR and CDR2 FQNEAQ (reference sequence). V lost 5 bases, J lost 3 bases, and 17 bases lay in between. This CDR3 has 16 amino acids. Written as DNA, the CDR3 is TGTGCCAGCAGCGGGGTGGGGGGCGCAGCCAATCAGCCCCAGCATTTT. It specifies CASSGVGGAANQPQHF.

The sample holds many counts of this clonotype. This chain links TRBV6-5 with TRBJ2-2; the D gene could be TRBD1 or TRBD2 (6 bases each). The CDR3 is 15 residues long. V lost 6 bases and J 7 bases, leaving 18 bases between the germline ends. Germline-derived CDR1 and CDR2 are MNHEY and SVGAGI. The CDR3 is CASRNRGRRVGELFF. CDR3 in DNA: TGTGCCAGCAGAAACCGGGGGCGGCGGGTCGGGGAGCTGTTTTTT.

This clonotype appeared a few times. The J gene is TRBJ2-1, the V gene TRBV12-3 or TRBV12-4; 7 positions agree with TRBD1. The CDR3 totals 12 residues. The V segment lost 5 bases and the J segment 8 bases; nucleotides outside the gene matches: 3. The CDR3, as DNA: TGTGCCAGCAGTGCCGACAGGGATGAGCAGTTCTTC. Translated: CASSADRDEQFF.

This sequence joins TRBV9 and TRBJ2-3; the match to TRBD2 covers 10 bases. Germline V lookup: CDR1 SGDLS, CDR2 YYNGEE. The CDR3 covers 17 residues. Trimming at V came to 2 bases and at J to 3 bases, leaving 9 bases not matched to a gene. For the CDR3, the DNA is TGTGCCAGCAGCGTCTCAAGGAGCGGGGGGGATACAGATACGCAGTATTTT. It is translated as CASSVSRSGGDTDTQYF. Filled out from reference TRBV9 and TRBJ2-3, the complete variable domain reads DSGVTQTPKHLITATGQRVTLRCSPRSGDLSVYWYQQSLDQGLQFLIQYYNGEERAKGNILERFSAQQFPDLHSELNLSSLELGDSALYFCASSVSRSGGDTDTQYFGPGTRLTVL.

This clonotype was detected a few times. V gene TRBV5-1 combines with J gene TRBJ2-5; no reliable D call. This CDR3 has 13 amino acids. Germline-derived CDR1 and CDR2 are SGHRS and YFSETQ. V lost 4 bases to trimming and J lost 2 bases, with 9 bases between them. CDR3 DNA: TGCGCCAGCAGCGAAGGGCCACAAGAGACCCAGTACTTC. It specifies CASSEGPQETQYF.

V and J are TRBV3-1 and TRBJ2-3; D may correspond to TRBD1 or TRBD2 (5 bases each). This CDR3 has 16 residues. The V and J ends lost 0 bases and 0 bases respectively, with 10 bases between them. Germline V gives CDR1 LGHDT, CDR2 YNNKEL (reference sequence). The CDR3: CASSQEGPGSTDTQYF. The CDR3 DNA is TGTGCCAGCAGCCAAGAGGGACCCGGAAGCACAGATACGCAGTATTTT.

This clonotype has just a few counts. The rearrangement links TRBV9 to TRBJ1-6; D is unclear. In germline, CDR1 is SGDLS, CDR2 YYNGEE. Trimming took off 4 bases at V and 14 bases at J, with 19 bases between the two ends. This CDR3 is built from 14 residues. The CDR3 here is CASSPHGRPDTLHF. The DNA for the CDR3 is TGTGCCAGCAGCCCCCACGGGCGTCCCGACACCCTCCACTTT.

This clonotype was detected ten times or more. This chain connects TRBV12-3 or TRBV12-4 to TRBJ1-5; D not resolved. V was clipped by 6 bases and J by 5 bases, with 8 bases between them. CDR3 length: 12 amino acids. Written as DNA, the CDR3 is TGTGCCAGCAGCCCAGGTGATCAGCCCCAGCATTTT. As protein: CASSPGDQPQHF.

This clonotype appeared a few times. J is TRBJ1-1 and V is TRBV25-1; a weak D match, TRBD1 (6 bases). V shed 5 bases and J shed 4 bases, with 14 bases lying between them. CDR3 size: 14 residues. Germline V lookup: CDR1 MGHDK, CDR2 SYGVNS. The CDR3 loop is CASSLVEGGTEAFF. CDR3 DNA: TGTGCCAGCAGTCTGGTAGAGGGGGGCACTGAAGCTTTCTTT.

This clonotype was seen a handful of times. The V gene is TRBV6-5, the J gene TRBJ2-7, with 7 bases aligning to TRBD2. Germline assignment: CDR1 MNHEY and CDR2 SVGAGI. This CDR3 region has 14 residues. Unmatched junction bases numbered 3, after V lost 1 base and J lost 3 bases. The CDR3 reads CASSYLGGGYEQYF. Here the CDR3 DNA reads TGTGCCAGCAGTTACTTGGGGGGGGGCTACGAGCAGTACTTC.

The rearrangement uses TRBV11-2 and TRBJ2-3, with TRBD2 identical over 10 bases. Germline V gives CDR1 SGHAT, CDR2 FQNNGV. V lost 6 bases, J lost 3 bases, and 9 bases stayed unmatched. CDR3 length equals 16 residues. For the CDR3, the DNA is TGTGCCAGCAGTAGAACCAGCGGGGGGGGAACAGATACGCAGTATTTT. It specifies CASSRTSGGGTDTQYF.

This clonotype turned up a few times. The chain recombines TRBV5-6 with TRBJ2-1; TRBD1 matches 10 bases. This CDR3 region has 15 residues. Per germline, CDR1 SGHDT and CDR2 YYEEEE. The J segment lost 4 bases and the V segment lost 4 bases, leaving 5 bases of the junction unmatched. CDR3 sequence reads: CASSLPDRGYNEQFF. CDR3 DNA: TGTGCCAGCAGCCTACCGGACAGGGGGTACAATGAGCAGTTCTTC.

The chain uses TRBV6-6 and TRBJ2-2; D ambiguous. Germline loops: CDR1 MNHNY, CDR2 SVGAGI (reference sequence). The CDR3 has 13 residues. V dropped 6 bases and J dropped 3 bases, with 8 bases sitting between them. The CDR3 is CASRNGDTGELFF. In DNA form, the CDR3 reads TGTGCCAGCAGGAACGGCGACACCGGGGAGCTGTTTTTT.

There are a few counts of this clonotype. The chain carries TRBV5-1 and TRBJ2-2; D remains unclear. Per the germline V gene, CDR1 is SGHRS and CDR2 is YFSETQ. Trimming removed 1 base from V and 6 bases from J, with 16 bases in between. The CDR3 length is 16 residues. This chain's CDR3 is CASSLFAAPTAGELFF. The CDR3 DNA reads TGCGCCAGCAGCTTGTTTGCGGCCCCCACGGCCGGGGAGCTGTTTTTT.

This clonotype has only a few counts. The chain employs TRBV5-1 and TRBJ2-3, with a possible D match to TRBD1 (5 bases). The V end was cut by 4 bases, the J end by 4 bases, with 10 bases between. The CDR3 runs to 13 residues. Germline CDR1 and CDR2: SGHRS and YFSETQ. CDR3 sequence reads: CASSATGPDTQYF. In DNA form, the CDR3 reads TGCGCCAGCAGCGCAACAGGCCCAGATACGCAGTATTTT. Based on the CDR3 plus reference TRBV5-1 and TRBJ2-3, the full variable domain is KAGVTQTPRYLIKTRGQQVTLSCSPISGHRSVSWYQQTPGQGLQFLFEYFSETQRNKGNFPGRFSGRQFSNSRSEMNVSTLELGDSALYLCASSATGPDTQYFGPGTRLTVL.

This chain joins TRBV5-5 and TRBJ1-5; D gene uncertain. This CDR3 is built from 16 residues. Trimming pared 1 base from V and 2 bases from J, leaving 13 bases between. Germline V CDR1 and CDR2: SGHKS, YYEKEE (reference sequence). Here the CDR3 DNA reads TGTGCCAGCAGCTTGAGTGGGGTGAAGGGCAATCAGCCCCAGCATTTT. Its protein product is CASSLSGVKGNQPQHF.

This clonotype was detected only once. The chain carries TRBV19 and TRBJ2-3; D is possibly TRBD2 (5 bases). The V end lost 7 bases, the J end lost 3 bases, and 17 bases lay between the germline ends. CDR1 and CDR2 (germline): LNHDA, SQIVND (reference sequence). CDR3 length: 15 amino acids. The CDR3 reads CASTLFASGTDTQYF. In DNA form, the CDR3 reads TGTGCCAGTACTCTATTTGCGTCGGGGACAGATACGCAGTATTTT.

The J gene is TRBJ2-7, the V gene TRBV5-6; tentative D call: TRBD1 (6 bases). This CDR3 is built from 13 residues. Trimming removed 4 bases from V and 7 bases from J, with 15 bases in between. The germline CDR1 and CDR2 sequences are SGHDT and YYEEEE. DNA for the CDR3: TGTGCCAGCAGCCAGGACAGTTTGAATGAGCAGTACTTC. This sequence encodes CASSQDSLNEQYF.

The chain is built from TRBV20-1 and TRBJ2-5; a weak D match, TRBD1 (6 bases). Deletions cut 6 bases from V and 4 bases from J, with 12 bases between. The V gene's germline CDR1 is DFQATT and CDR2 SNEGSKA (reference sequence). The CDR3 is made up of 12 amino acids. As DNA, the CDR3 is TGCAGTGCGGATGGCAGGGGAGAGACCCAGTACTTC. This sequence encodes CSADGRGETQYF.

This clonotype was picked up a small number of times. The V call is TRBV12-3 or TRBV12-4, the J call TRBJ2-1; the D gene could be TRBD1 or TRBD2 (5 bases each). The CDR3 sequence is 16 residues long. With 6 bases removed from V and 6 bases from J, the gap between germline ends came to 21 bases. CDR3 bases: TGTGCCAGCAGCCAGGGCGGACTTCACTTCCGCAATGAGCAGTTCTTC. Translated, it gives CASSQGGLHFRNEQFF.

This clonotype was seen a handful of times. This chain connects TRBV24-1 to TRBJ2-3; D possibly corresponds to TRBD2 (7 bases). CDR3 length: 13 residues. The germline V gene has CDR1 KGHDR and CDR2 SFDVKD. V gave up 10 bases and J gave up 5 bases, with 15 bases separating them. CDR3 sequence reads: CATGGQLVDTQYF. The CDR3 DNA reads TGTGCCACGGGGGGGCAGTTAGTAGATACGCAGTATTTT.